The rows below give T cell receptor beta chains drawn from one sample of a study of T-cell memory formation after mild COVID-19. In TCRdb, the 5' RACE reads were re-called with MiXCR into one record per CDR3 protein. This sample yields 560,000 or so distinct CDR3 sequences, of which around a sixth are seen a single time; around 8.1% belongs to the top ten. The sequencing sample was made of PBMCs or a T cell subset sorted from them (not recorded which). These receptors all come from an adult woman who had mild COVID-19 (a few samples of this study predate the infection). Cell type and time point are not known. CDR3s include the opening cysteine and the closing phenylalanine or tryptophan. Each record gives: D gene, clone size, V gene, J gene, CDR3 DNA, CDR3 protein. D genes are given only for firm matches. A clone size is listed for some rows: how often the clone was seen (once, few, many), or a class if it is expanded.

NA	many	TRBV12-3/TRBV12-4	TRBJ2-1	TGTGCCAGCAGTTTAAGAGGAGGGGGGACGTACAATGAGCAGTTCTTC	CASSLRGGGTYNEQFF
TRBD2	NA	TRBV5-1	TRBJ2-7	TGCGCCAGCAGCTTGGCGGGAGGAATGGAGGAGCAGTACTTC	CASSLAGGMEEQYF
TRBD1	few	TRBV10-3	TRBJ2-2	TGTGCCATCGGACAGGACATCGGGGAGCTGTTTTTT	CAIGQDIGELFF
TRBD1	NA	TRBV14	TRBJ1-3	TGTGCCAGCAGCCAAGCGGGACAGGGGGCGCGGAACACCATATATTTT	CASSQAGQGARNTIYF
NA	many	TRBV5-1	TRBJ2-7	TGCGCCAGCAGCCCCCTATGGGGCTACGAGCAGTACTTC	CASSPLWGYEQYF
NA	few	TRBV6-5	TRBJ1-1	TGTGCCAGCAACAAATGGGGGTTGAAGAACACTGAAGCTTTCTTT	CASNKWGLKNTEAFF
TRBD1	NA	TRBV27	TRBJ1-6	TGTGCCAGCAAAGGCAGGGGGAATTCACCCCTCCACTTT	CASKGRGNSPLHF
NA	NA	TRBV12-3/TRBV12-4	TRBJ2-3	TGTGCCAGCAGCTTACGCGACAGATACACAGATACGCAGTATTTT	CASSLRDRYTDTQYF
NA	NA	TRBV24-1	TRBJ1-1	TGTGCCACCAGTGATTCCCGCCCCGTTGGGAACACTGAAGCTTTCTTT	CATSDSRPVGNTEAFF
TRBD2	few	TRBV12-3/TRBV12-4	TRBJ2-2	TGTGCCAGCAGTTTGGCGACTAGCGGGAGAAGTGTTAGATCCGGGGAGCTGTTTTTT	CASSLATSGRSVRSGELFF
NA	NA	TRBV18	TRBJ2-2	TGTGCCAGCTCACCTGCGGCAGAGCAAACCGGGGAGCTGTTTTTT	CASSPAAEQTGELFF
TRBD1	NA	TRBV10-3	TRBJ2-5	TGTGCCATCAGTGGACCGGGACAGGGCCAAGAGACCCAGTACTTC	CAISGPGQGQETQYF
NA	few	TRBV25-1	TRBJ1-6	TGTGCCAGCAGTGAAAACAGGGACCCTAATAATTCACCCCTCCACTTT	CASSENRDPNNSPLHF
NA	NA	TRBV6-5	TRBJ1-2	TGTGCCAGCAGTTACCGGTTGCACAGGGATGGGGGCTACACCTTC	CASSYRLHRDGGYTF
TRBD2	NA	TRBV20-1	TRBJ2-7	TGCAGTGCTAGCCCCCAGCGGGGGGCCTACGAGCAGTACTTC	CSASPQRGAYEQYF
NA	NA	TRBV7-9	TRBJ2-2	TGTGCCAGCAGCCACTCAAACAGGAACACCGGGGAGCTGTTTTTT	CASSHSNRNTGELFF
TRBD2	NA	TRBV12-3/TRBV12-4	TRBJ2-2	TGTGCCAGCAGTTTTGCTTGGACTAGCGGATTCACCGGGGAGCTGTTTTTT	CASSFAWTSGFTGELFF
TRBD2	NA	TRBV6-1	TRBJ2-3	TGTGCCAGCAGCCGACTAGCGGGGGGTTTTGATACGCAGTATTTT	CASSRLAGGFDTQYF
NA	NA	TRBV29-1	TRBJ1-1	TGCAGCTCCAAAGAGGGGGGGAGTACTGAAGCTTTCTTT	CSSKEGGSTEAFF
NA	few	TRBV20-1	TRBJ2-1	TGCAGTTCTGACAGACTTAGTTGGTACTACAATGAGCAGTTCTTC	CSSDRLSWYYNEQFF
TRBD1	NA	TRBV9	TRBJ2-7	TGTGCCAGCAGCGAGACGGGACAGGCCGGAGACGAGCAGTACTTC	CASSETGQAGDEQYF
TRBD1	NA	TRBV5-1	TRBJ2-3	TGCGCCAGCAGCTTGACGGGACAGGGGAAGGATACGCAGTATTTT	CASSLTGQGKDTQYF
NA	few	TRBV6-1	TRBJ2-7	TGTGCCAGCAGTCCTCGGGGCGGCGAGCAGTACTTC	CASSPRGGEQYF
NA	NA	TRBV12-3/TRBV12-4	TRBJ2-1	TGTGCCAGCAAGGACCTCACTGACAATGAGCAGTTCTTC	CASKDLTDNEQFF
NA	NA	TRBV20-1	TRBJ2-1	TGCAGTGCTAGAGGTCTAGCGAGTGAGCAGTTCTTC	CSARGLASEQFF
NA	NA	TRBV29-1	TRBJ2-1	TGCAGCGTCCTACTAGCCCTATACAATGAGCAGTTCTTC	CSVLLALYNEQFF
TRBD1	NA	TRBV6-5	TRBJ2-7	TGTGCCAGCAGTCGGACAGGGAGCCCCTACGAGCAGTACTTC	CASSRTGSPYEQYF
TRBD2	many	TRBV20-1	TRBJ2-1	TGCAGTGTCCCGGGACTAGCGGATTACAATGAGCAGTTCTTC	CSVPGLADYNEQFF
NA	NA	TRBV29-1	TRBJ2-7	TGCAGCGTTGAAGATGCGGCCTCCCGGAATCCCTACGAGCAGTACTTC	CSVEDAASRNPYEQYF
TRBD2	many	TRBV12-3/TRBV12-4	TRBJ2-7	TGTGCCAGCAGTTCTCCCGGGACTAGCGCGTACGAGCAGTACTTC	CASSSPGTSAYEQYF
NA	many	TRBV4-3	TRBJ2-1	TGCGCCAGCAGCCAATCGACACAATCGTCCCAGTTCTTC	CASSQSTQSSQFF
NA	NA	TRBV24-1	TRBJ2-7	TGTGCCATAATGGTTCTCCCAAATAACGAGCAGTACTTC	CAIMVLPNNEQYF